This T cell receptor (beta chain) was observed in a study of immune evolution from preneoplasia to lung adenocarcinoma. The study, taken as a whole, reports: Highest clonality occurred in KRAS-mutant, not EGFR-mutant or double wild-type, nodules. From normal lung to invasive adenocarcinoma, top clone frequencies appeared to decrease.

In its sample, this clone was seen a few times. No antigen is known for it. V lost 7 bases to trimming and J lost 4 bases, with 8 bases between them. CDR1 SQVTM and CDR2 ANQGSEA come from the germline V gene. CDR3 size: 11 residues. Each case's diagnosis was confirmed by two pathologists on H&E. Nucleic acids came from premalignant or tumor cells enriched by macro-dissection. Clones were sequenced by immunoSEQ multiplex PCR, and TCRdb holds only the in-frame ones, with some missing. The repertoire holds several thousand clones, with roughly three quarters as singletons. Sequencing was performed on FFPE minimally invasive lung adenocarcinoma tissue. The receptor comes from an older person with lung adenocarcinoma. The chain links TRBV29-1 to TRBJ2-1, with TRBD1 as a possible D gene (6 bases). CDR3 DNA: TGCAGCGCCGGACAGTACAATGAGCAGTTCTTC. Protein sequence: CSAGQYNEQFF.